This passage covers 14 T cell receptor beta chains from one sample sequenced in a study of shared clonotypes between healthy human individuals. The table came from immunoSEQ multiplex PCR; TCRdb's copy has only in-frame clones and leaves some out. The table has more than 2,000,000 clones, roughly 92% seen once. Material for sequencing was naive CD4+ T cells sorted from blood. Indicated subset: CD45RA+ positively selected. Source of these receptors: a man aged 18-30 years in good health.

CDR3 sequence: CASSLEGTGVYGYTF. For the CDR3, the DNA is TGTGCCAGCAGTTTAGAGGGCACAGGAGTCTATGGCTACACCTTC. V and J are TRBV28 and TRBJ1-2; a possible D gene is TRBD1 (5 bases). Germline V CDR1 and CDR2: MDHEN, SYDVKM. This CDR3 has 15 residues. The V end lost 2 bases, the J end lost 4 bases, and 14 bases lay between the germline ends.

The rearrangement uses TRBV4-1 and TRBJ1-2, with D maybe TRBD1 (6 bases). The germline CDR1 and CDR2 sequences are MGHRA and YSYEKL. The CDR3 runs 13 residues. The V end lost 4 bases, the J end lost 4 bases, and 10 bases lay between the germline ends. As DNA, the CDR3 is TGCGCCAGCAGCCTTCCGGACAGCTATGGCTACACCTTC. This codes for CASSLPDSYGYTF.

V is TRBV7-9 and J is TRBJ2-3, with a tentative D call TRBD2 (7 bases). V was clipped by 7 bases and J by 1 base, with 15 bases between them. The CDR3 is made up of 15 amino acids. The V gene's germline CDR1 is SEHNR and CDR2 FQNEAQ (reference sequence). CDR3 in amino acids: CASTKGGAGTDTQYF. In DNA, the CDR3 is TGTGCCAGCACCAAAGGGGGGGCCGGCACAGATACGCAGTATTTT.

This clone was picked up one time. This sequence joins TRBV30 and TRBJ2-5; TRBD1 matches at 8 bases. The junction had 10 bases not matched to a gene; V was cut back by 8 bases and J by 5 bases. The germline CDR1 and CDR2 sequences are GTSNPN and SVGIG (reference sequence). The CDR3 is 13 amino acids. The DNA of the CDR3 is TGTGCCGGTATGACAGGGGCCCATGAGACCCAGTACTTC. Its translation: CAGMTGAHETQYF.

The chain links TRBV9 to TRBJ2-2, with TRBD2 identical over 9 bases. CDR3 length: 15 amino acids. CDR1 and CDR2 (germline): SGDLS, YYNGEE. Losses at the gene ends were 2 bases for V and 6 bases for J; bases not matched to a gene: 5. The CDR3: CASSVSGRFPGELFF. The CDR3 nucleotides read TGTGCCAGCAGCGTTAGCGGGAGATTTCCCGGGGAGCTGTTTTTT.

This chain links TRBV5-1 with TRBJ2-3; 11 bases match TRBD2. The CDR3 loop spans 15 amino acids. The V gene's germline CDR1 is SGHRS and CDR2 YFSETQ. The trim removed 4 bases at V and 4 bases at J, leaving 5 bases unmatched. The chain's CDR3 is CASSVSGRAPDTQYF. The CDR3 DNA follows: TGCGCCAGCAGCGTTAGCGGGAGGGCCCCAGATACGCAGTATTTT. The full variable domain, completed using reference TRBV5-1 and TRBJ2-3, is KAGVTQTPRYLIKTRGQQVTLSCSPISGHRSVSWYQQTPGQGLQFLFEYFSETQRNKGNFPGRFSGRQFSNSRSEMNVSTLELGDSALYLCASSVSGRAPDTQYFGPGTRLTVL.

The V and J genes are TRBV5-1 and TRBJ2-7; D is perhaps TRBD2 (6 bases). The CDR3 has 17 residues. The V end was cut by 2 bases, the J end by 2 bases, with 20 bases between. CDR1 and CDR2 from the germline V gene are SGHRS and YFSETQ. CDR3 bases: TGCGCCAGCAGCTTTATCGCAGGCGGGGACGGCACCTACGAGCAGTACTTC. It encodes CASSFIAGGDGTYEQYF.

The V and J genes are TRBV7-9 and TRBJ2-1; possible D gene TRBD2, 5 bases. Germline values: CDR1 SEHNR, CDR2 FQNEAQ (reference sequence). The CDR3 has 13 residues. V was shortened by 7 bases and J by 9 bases, with 16 bases between the two germline ends. The CDR3 nucleotides are TGTGCCAGCAATTCTCGGGAAAACGGTGAGCAGTTCTTC. Translation: CASNSRENGEQFF.

The chain recombines TRBV6-5 with TRBJ2-2, with D possibly being TRBD1 (7 bases). Germline-derived CDR1 and CDR2 are MNHEY and SVGAGI. This CDR3 contains 15 residues. The V end lost 2 bases, the J end lost 8 bases, and 15 bases lay between the germline ends. CDR3 region: CASSYRAGGPGELFF. DNA for the CDR3: TGTGCCAGCAGTTACAGGGCAGGGGGGCCTGGGGAGCTGTTTTTT.

This chain links TRBV11-1 with TRBJ1-1; no definite D call. V was trimmed by 5 bases and J by 0 bases, leaving 10 bases between them. Germline loops: CDR1 SGHAT, CDR2 FQDESV (reference sequence). The CDR3 extends over 14 amino acids. CDR3 DNA sequence: TGTGCCAGCAGCCCAGGACGGTTGAACACTGAAGCTTTCTTT. It specifies CASSPGRLNTEAFF.

The chain employs TRBV30 and TRBJ1-3; no firm D call. Germline CDR1 reads GTSNPN; CDR2 reads SVGIG (reference sequence). The length of the CDR3 is 14 residues. Trimming shortened V by 4 bases and J by 12 bases, and 22 bases separated the two germline ends. CDR3 loop: CAWNSASGNTHIYF. CDR3 in DNA: TGTGCCTGGAACTCCGCGTCTGGAAACACACACATATATTTT.

The genes are TRBV6-6 and TRBJ2-1, with D perhaps TRBD2 (5 bases). The germline CDR1 and CDR2 sequences are MNHNY and SVGAGI (reference sequence). The CDR3 runs to 15 residues. The V gene lost 0 bases and the J gene lost 4 bases, with 10 bases spanning the gap. This CDR3 is CASSYSAEVYNEQFF. CDR3 nucleotide sequence: TGTGCCAGCAGTTACTCAGCGGAGGTATACAATGAGCAGTTCTTC.

For the CDR3, the DNA is TGTGCCAGCAGCCCTGAGCCGGGCGGGGAGCTGTTTTTT. It codes for CASSPEPGGELFF. The V and J genes are TRBV5-4 and TRBJ2-2, with D uncertain. Between the trimmed V and J ends, which lost 4 bases and 7 bases, there was a span of 11 bases. There are 13 residues in the CDR3. CDR1 is SGHNT and CDR2 is YYREEE in the germline V gene (reference sequence). Looking up the rest from reference TRBV5-4 and TRBJ2-2 gives the full variable domain: ETGVTQSPTHLIKTRGQQVTLRCSSQSGHNTVSWYQQALGQGPQFIFQYYREEENGRGNFPPRFSGLQFPNYSSELNVNALELDDSALYLCASSPEPGGELFFGEGSRLTVL.

The rearrangement links TRBV30 to TRBJ1-4, with TRBD1 as a possible D gene (5 bases). V gave up 3 bases and J gave up 0 bases, with 5 bases separating them. This CDR3 is built from 13 residues. Germline-derived CDR1 and CDR2 are GTSNPN and SVGIG (reference sequence). CDR3 amino acids: CAWRGPTNEKLFF. DNA for the CDR3: TGTGCCTGGAGGGGGCCAACTAATGAAAAACTGTTTTTT.